This T cell receptor beta chain stems from a study of early T cells in non-severe SARS-CoV-2 infection. Overall study: The authors sequenced bulk RNA from unsorted whole blood, leaving chains unpaired. Study-level findings and limits: Anti-spike CD8 specificities were favored by VDJdb matching, whose results missed private and CD4 specificities.

Unique molecular identifier tags were affixed to discrete cDNA molecules. TCRdb used MiXCR to reprocess the 5' RACE reads, holding one entry per CDR3 protein. The sample holds fewer than 75,000 distinct CDR3 sequences, around 20% seen once. This clonotype has only a few counts. Its specificity is unknown. The origin of this receptor is an adult who was a healthcare worker with PCR-confirmed SARS-CoV-2 infection or an uninfected control (not recorded which). Here the sequenced sample was whole blood, taken at baseline.

The CDR3 sequence: CASSLNRATNEKLFF. CDR3 bases: TGCGCCAGCAGCCTGAACAGAGCAACTAATGAAAAACTGTTTTTT. The genes are TRBV5-1 and TRBJ1-4; unclear D gene. CDR1 is SGHRS, CDR2 YFSETQ, per germline. V was pared by 4 bases and J by 0 bases, with 10 bases between. The CDR3 is 15 residues long.